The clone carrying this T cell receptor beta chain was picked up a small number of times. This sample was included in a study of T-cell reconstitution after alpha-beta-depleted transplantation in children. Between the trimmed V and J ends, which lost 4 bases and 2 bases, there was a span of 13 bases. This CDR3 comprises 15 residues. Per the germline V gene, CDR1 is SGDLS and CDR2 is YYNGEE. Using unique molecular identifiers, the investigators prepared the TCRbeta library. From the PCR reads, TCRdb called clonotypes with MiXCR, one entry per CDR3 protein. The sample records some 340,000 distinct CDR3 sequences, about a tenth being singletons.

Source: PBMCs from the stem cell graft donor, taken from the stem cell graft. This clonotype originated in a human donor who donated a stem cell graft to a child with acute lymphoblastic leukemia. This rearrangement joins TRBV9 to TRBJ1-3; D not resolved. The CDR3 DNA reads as TGTGCCAGCAGCCCAACCTTGAATACTGGAAACACCATATATTTT. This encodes CASSPTLNTGNTIYF.